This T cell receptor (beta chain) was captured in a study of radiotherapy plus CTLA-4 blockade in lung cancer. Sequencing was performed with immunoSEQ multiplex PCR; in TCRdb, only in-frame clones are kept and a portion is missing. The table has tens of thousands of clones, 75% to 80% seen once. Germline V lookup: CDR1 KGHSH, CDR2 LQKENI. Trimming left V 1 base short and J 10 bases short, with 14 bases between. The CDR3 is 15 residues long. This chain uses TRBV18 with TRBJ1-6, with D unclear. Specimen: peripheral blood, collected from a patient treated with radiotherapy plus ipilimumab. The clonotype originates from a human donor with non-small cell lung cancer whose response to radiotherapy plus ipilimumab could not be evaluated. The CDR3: CASSPRRSDYSPLHF. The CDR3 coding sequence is TGTGCCAGCTCACCACGAAGGTCAGACTACTCACCCCTCCACTTT.